The 22 T cell receptor beta chains presented below share a single source sample, sequenced in a study of blood T cell repertoires in COVID-19. Sequenced by immunoSEQ multiplex PCR; TCRdb stores in-frame clones only, minus some. The sample records about 260,000 clones, approximately 89% being singletons. What was sequenced was PBMCs or T cells enriched from blood (not recorded which). All receptors come from a woman in her thirties or forties who had been exposed to COVID-19.

The chain carries TRBV1 and TRBJ2-7; the table's D call of TRBD2 was not tested on the DNA. TRBV1 is classified as a pseudogene. The CDR3 length is 19 residues. CDR3 residues: CTSSQDMASGGRREGEQYF. CDR3 bases: TGCACCAGCAGCCAAGATATGGCTAGCGGGGGAAGGAGGGAAGGCGAGCAGTACTTC.

V is TRBV30 and J is TRBJ1-2; a possible D gene is TRBD1 (5 bases). This CDR3 is built from 13 residues. The germline V and J ends were trimmed by 0 bases and 3 bases, with 8 bases remaining between them. The germline V gene has CDR1 GTSNPN and CDR2 SVGIG (reference sequence). The DNA of the CDR3 is TGTGCCTGGAGTGTGGGCAGGGACTATGGCTACACCTTC. Translating it yields CAWSVGRDYGYTF.

This clone appeared once. The rearrangement uses TRBV4-2 and TRBJ1-5; perhaps TRBD1 as D (5 bases). CDR1 is LGHNA, CDR2 YNFKEQ, per germline. V was cut by 6 bases and J by 0 bases, with 12 bases left in between. This CDR3 spans 15 amino acids. The CDR3 region is CASSPGVVSNQPQHF. The DNA of the CDR3 is TGTGCCAGCAGTCCGGGGGTGGTTAGCAATCAGCCCCAGCATTTT.

This clone was picked up one time. This chain joins TRBV6-1 and TRBJ1-1; D possibly corresponds to TRBD1 (6 bases). CDR1 and CDR2 from the germline V gene are MNHNS and SASEGT. Trimming pared 3 bases from V and 6 bases from J, leaving 11 bases between. The CDR3 is 13 amino acids. Written as DNA, the CDR3 is TGTGCCAGCAGTGAGTCAGGGGTCCCTGAAGCTTTCTTT. Amino acid sequence: CASSESGVPEAFF.

This clone was recorded once. This chain joins TRBV7-2 and TRBJ1-2, with TRBD1 as a possible D gene (5 bases). V was shortened by 5 bases and J by 4 bases, with 14 bases between the two germline ends. Per germline, CDR1 SGHTA and CDR2 FQGNSA. The length of the CDR3 is 14 residues. CDR3 nucleotides: TGTGCCAGCAGCCCCTGGATTCAGGGCTATGGCTACACCTTC. The encoded protein is CASSPWIQGYGYTF.

The chain links TRBV2 to TRBJ1-2; D uncertain. Germline loops: CDR1 SNHLY, CDR2 FYNNEI. The CDR3 is 12 amino acids. The V gene lost 5 bases and the J gene lost 4 bases, with 8 bases spanning the gap. The CDR3 protein is CASSRGGYGYTF. In nucleotides, the CDR3 is TGTGCCAGCAGTCGGGGTGGCTATGGCTACACCTTC.

This rearrangement joins TRBV6-5 to TRBJ1-3; D is uncertain. This CDR3 has 11 residues. The germline CDR1 and CDR2 sequences are MNHEY and SVGAGI. The V and J ends lost 2 bases and 7 bases respectively, with 3 bases between them. The CDR3 nucleotides are TGTGCCAGCAGTTACCGGAACACCATATATTTT. This translates into CASSYRNTIYF.

CDR3 protein: CASSSFEGGVRNTEAFF. As DNA, the CDR3 is TGTGCCAGTAGTTCTTTCGAGGGGGGGGTTCGGAACACTGAAGCTTTCTTT. The chain employs TRBV19 and TRBJ1-1; possible D gene TRBD1, 6 bases. Germline assignment: CDR1 LNHDA and CDR2 SQIVND (reference sequence). Trimming took off 5 bases at V and 1 base at J, with 20 bases between the two ends. The CDR3 consists of 17 residues.

This clone has just one count. The V gene is TRBV7-2, the J gene TRBJ1-5; TRBD1 might be the D (5 bases). Between the trimmed V and J ends, which lost 6 bases and 2 bases, there was a span of 8 bases. CDR3 length: 13 residues. Per the germline V gene, CDR1 is SGHTA and CDR2 is FQGNSA. This chain's CDR3 is CASSRQRNQPQHF. CDR3 DNA sequence: TGTGCCAGCAGTAGACAGCGCAATCAGCCCCAGCATTTT. Combining the CDR3 with reference TRBV7-2 and TRBJ1-5 gives the whole variable domain GAGVSQSPSNKVTEKGKDVELRCDPISGHTALYWYRQSLGQGLEFLIYFQGNSAPDKSGLPSDRFSAERTGGSVSTLTIQRTQQEDSAVYLCASSRQRNQPQHFGDGTRLSIL.

The V and J genes are TRBV7-2 and TRBJ1-4; D possibly corresponds to TRBD1 (5 bases). Germline CDR1 and CDR2: SGHTA and FQGNSA. V was cut by 4 bases and J by 4 bases, with 16 bases left in between. This CDR3 has 16 amino acids. CDR3 loop: CASSSPRDRNNEKLFF. The CDR3 DNA reads TGTGCCAGCAGCTCGCCGCGCGACAGAAATAATGAAAAACTGTTTTTT.

The table lists this clone with a count of one. The rearrangement joins TRBV27 to TRBJ2-7; D possibly corresponds to TRBD2 (5 bases). CDR3 size: 12 residues. Germline-derived CDR1 and CDR2 are MNHEY and SMNVEV (reference sequence). The V end lost 5 bases, the J end lost 7 bases, and 12 bases lay between the germline ends. CDR3: CASSAKTGEQYV. The DNA for the CDR3 is TGTGCCAGCAGTGCGAAAACGGGAGAGCAGTACGTC.

CDR3 region: CASSPHDTYNSPLHF. CDR3 DNA sequence: TGTGCCAGCAGTCCCCATGACACGTACAATTCACCCCTCCACTTT. The rearrangement links TRBV28 to TRBJ1-6; no reliable D call. The CDR3 loop spans 15 amino acids. V was pared by 5 bases and J by 7 bases, with 15 bases between. CDR1 is MDHEN, CDR2 SYDVKM, per germline.

This clone has a single count. The chain has TRBV6-5 and TRBJ1-2; D gene ambiguous. The CDR3 consists of 12 residues. Germline CDR1 reads MNHEY; CDR2 reads SVGAGI. V was shortened by 6 bases and J by 8 bases, with 13 bases between the two germline ends. The CDR3 sequence is CASRLGTSGYTF. For the CDR3, the DNA is TGTGCCAGCAGACTAGGCACGTCGGGCTACACCTTC.

V usage is TRBV28 and J usage is TRBJ1-5, with 7 bases aligning to TRBD1. CDR3 length: 16 residues. CDR1 is MDHEN, CDR2 SYDVKM, per germline. Trimming removed 4 bases from V and 5 bases from J; junction bases left unmatched: 11. CDR3: CASSSHDRAFYQPQHF. CDR3 sequence (DNA): TGTGCCAGCAGTTCCCACGACAGGGCTTTTTATCAGCCCCAGCATTTT.

Concerning this clone itself: The same CDR3 is also encoded by other DNA sequences in this sample. This chain connects TRBV5-1 to TRBJ1-1, with TRBD1 matching 8 bases. Trimming at V came to 0 bases and at J to 6 bases, leaving 7 bases not matched to a gene. Germline V lookup: CDR1 SGHRS, CDR2 YFSETQ. The CDR3 consists of 15 residues. CDR3 amino acids: CASSLGTGREAEAFF. The CDR3 nucleotides read TGCGCCAGCAGCTTGGGGACAGGGCGGGAAGCTGAAGCTTTCTTT.

The rearrangement uses TRBV11-2 and TRBJ2-7; D gene uncertain. Germline assignment: CDR1 SGHAT and CDR2 FQNNGV. Trimming left V 2 bases short and J 6 bases short, with 11 bases between. The CDR3 runs to 13 residues. In DNA, the CDR3 is TGTGCCAGCAGCTTAAACTCCCTTACCGAGCAGTACGTC. Residues: CASSLNSLTEQYV.

The chain carries TRBV12-3 or TRBV12-4 and TRBJ1-4; 7 bases line up with TRBD1. There are 13 residues in the CDR3. J was trimmed by 4 bases and V by 8 bases; bases with no gene match: 4. The DNA of the CDR3 is TGTGCCAGCGCCGGGACAGTTAATGAAAAACTGTTTTTT. It encodes CASAGTVNEKLFF.

The V call is TRBV28, the J call TRBJ2-1; 8 bases line up with TRBD1. The trim removed 7 bases at V and 8 bases at J, leaving 4 bases unmatched. Germline V lookup: CDR1 MDHEN, CDR2 SYDVKM. The CDR3 runs to 12 residues. The CDR3 DNA is TGTGCCAGCACCCCGGACAGGGATGAGCAGTTCTTC. It yields the protein CASTPDRDEQFF.

The CDR3 loop is CASSWGQGIGYGYTF. For the CDR3, the DNA is TGTGCCAGCAGCTGGGGACAGGGGATCGGCTATGGCTACACCTTC. The chain recombines TRBV28 with TRBJ1-2, with 10 bases identical to TRBD1. Germline V gene lookup returns CDR1 MDHEN and CDR2 SYDVKM. CDR3 size: 15 residues. Trimming cost V 6 bases and J 4 bases; bases outside gene matches: 8.

This chain links TRBV4-1 with TRBJ1-3; D gene ambiguous. The germline V gene has CDR1 MGHRA and CDR2 YSYEKL. The length of the CDR3 is 17 residues. V lost 4 bases to trimming and J lost 1 base, with 17 bases between them. The CDR3, as DNA: TGCGCCAGCAGCCCTAGGCTCAGTTCCCTATCTGGAAACACCATATATTTT. This gives the protein CASSPRLSSLSGNTIYF.

The rearrangement joins TRBV7-2 to TRBJ2-7; D might be TRBD1 (6 bases). The CDR3 totals 13 residues. Germline loops: CDR1 SGHTA, CDR2 FQGNSA. V lost 3 bases and J 3 bases, leaving 9 bases between the germline ends. CDR3 bases: TGTGCCAGCAGCTTTGACAGGATCTACGAGCAGTACTTC. Translating gives CASSFDRIYEQYF.

The chain employs TRBV18 and TRBJ2-2, with D maybe TRBD1 (6 bases). Per germline, CDR1 KGHSH and CDR2 LQKENI. Trimming cost V 3 bases and J 2 bases, with 16 bases left between them. CDR3 size: 17 residues. CDR3 coding DNA: TGTGCCAGCTCACCTTTCTCAGGACAGTTTAACACCGGGGAGCTGTTTTTT. Translation: CASSPFSGQFNTGELFF.